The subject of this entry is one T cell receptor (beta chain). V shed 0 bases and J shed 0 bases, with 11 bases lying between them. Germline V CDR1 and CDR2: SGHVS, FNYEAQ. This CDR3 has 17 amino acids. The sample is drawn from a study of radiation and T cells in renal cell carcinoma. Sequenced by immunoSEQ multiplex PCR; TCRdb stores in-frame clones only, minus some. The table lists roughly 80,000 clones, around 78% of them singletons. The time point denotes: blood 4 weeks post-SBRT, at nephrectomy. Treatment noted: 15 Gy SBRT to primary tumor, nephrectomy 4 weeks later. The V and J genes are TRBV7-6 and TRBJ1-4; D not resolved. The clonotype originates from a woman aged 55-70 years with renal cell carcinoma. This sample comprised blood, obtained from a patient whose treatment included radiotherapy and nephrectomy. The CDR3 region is CASSLARATATNEKLFF. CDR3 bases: TGTGCCAGCAGCTTAGCGCGAGCAACTGCAACTAATGAAAAACTGTTTTTT. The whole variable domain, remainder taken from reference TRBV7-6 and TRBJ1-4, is GAGVSQSPRYKVTKRGQDVALRCDPISGHVSLYWYRQALGQGPEFLTYFNYEAQQDKSGLPNDRFSAERPEGSISTLTIQRTEQRDSAMYRCASSLARATATNEKLFFGSGTQLSVL.